A single sample is the source of the 9 T cell receptor beta chains below, sequenced in a study of cytomegalovirus exposure and HLA in healthy donors. Clones were read by immunoSEQ multiplex PCR, and TCRdb kept only the in-frame ones, dropping some. The sample includes roughly 130,000 clones, about 90% seen only once; the top ten take approximately 1.3%. The material sequenced was PBMCs. The source of these receptors is a man aged 30-40 years in good health and CMV-seronegative.

J is TRBJ1-4 and V is TRBV5-1; 8 bases fit TRBD1. V lost 4 bases to trimming and J lost 2 bases; unmatched junction nucleotides: 4. The length of the CDR3 is 15 residues. The V gene's germline CDR1 is SGHRS and CDR2 YFSETQ. The CDR3 spells CASSTDRGTNEKLFF. The CDR3 region has the DNA TGCGCCAGCAGCACCGACAGGGGTACTAATGAAAAACTGTTTTTT.

The chain links TRBV5-1 to TRBJ2-1; the D gene is possibly TRBD2 (5 bases). V dropped 7 bases and J dropped 0 bases, with 14 bases sitting between them. CDR3 length: 15 residues. In germline, CDR1 is SGHRS, CDR2 YFSETQ. CDR3 sequence reads: CASGLSGNSYNEQFF. The CDR3 DNA follows: TGCGCCAGCGGACTGAGCGGTAACTCCTACAATGAGCAGTTCTTC.

The rearrangement uses TRBV6-5 and TRBJ1-1; D not certain. This CDR3 spans 12 amino acids. Trimming shortened V by 6 bases and J by 1 base, and 6 bases separated the two germline ends. Germline V CDR1 and CDR2: MNHEY, SVGAGI. Written as DNA, the CDR3 is TGTGCCAGCAGCAACAGGAACACTGAAGCTTTCTTT. It yields the protein CASSNRNTEAFF.

The J gene is TRBJ1-1, the V gene TRBV2; 7 bases align to TRBD1. Germline V gene sequence: CDR1 SNHLY, CDR2 FYNNEI. After removal of 2 bases from V and 0 bases from J, the junction contained 6 bases not matched to a gene. The CDR3 consists of 16 residues. The CDR3 DNA reads TGTGCCAGCAGTGAACATGGACAGGAGATGAACACTGAAGCTTTCTTT. This gives the protein CASSEHGQEMNTEAFF. The variable domain in full, with the rest retrieved from reference TRBV2 and TRBJ1-1, is EPEVTQTPSHQVTQMGQEVILRCVPISNHLYFYWYRQILGQKVEFLVSFYNNEISEKSEIFDDQFSVERPDGSNFTLKIRSTKLEDSAMYFCASSEHGQEMNTEAFFGQGTRLTVV.

V usage is TRBV5-4 and J usage is TRBJ2-7, with 7 bases that match TRBD2. V was pared by 3 bases and J by 12 bases, with 9 bases of the junction left unmatched. Germline lookup yields CDR1 SGHNT and CDR2 YYREEE (reference sequence). The CDR3 has 12 residues. CDR3 nucleotide sequence: TGTGCCAGCAGCTATTCCGGGGAGGGTCTGTACTTC. Protein product: CASSYSGEGLYF.

The chain uses TRBV4-3 and TRBJ1-2; D is unclear. V was trimmed by 1 base and J by 3 bases, leaving 12 bases between them. This CDR3 is built from 15 residues. The germline V gene encodes CDR1 LGHNA and CDR2 YSLEER. DNA for the CDR3: TGCGCCAGCAGCCAAGGAGCGTGGGGAGACTATGGCTACACCTTC. Encoded protein: CASSQGAWGDYGYTF.

This clone was observed a single time. The chain couples TRBV10-1 to TRBJ1-1, with 7 bases fitting TRBD1. Losses at the gene ends were 3 bases for V and 3 bases for J; bases not matched to a gene: 4. The CDR3 totals 14 residues. The germline CDR1 and CDR2 sequences are WNHNN and SYGVQD (reference sequence). CDR3 region: CASSENRGDTEAFF. In DNA, the CDR3 is TGCGCCAGCAGTGAAAACAGGGGAGACACTGAAGCTTTCTTT.

The chain couples TRBV6-6 to TRBJ1-5; no definite D call. The V gene's germline CDR1 is MNHNY and CDR2 SVGAGI (reference sequence). The CDR3 spans 15 residues. With 6 bases removed from V and 3 bases from J, the gap between germline ends came to 15 bases. For the CDR3, the DNA is TGTGCCAGCAGAAACAAAGAGGTGCTCAATCAGCCCCAGCATTTT. This translates into CASRNKEVLNQPQHF.

The chain recombines TRBV10-3 with TRBJ2-1, with a possible D match to TRBD2 (6 bases). The CDR3 is made up of 15 amino acids. The ends were cut back, 4 bases at V and 0 bases at J, with 10 bases in the middle. Germline lookup yields CDR1 ENHRY and CDR2 SYGVKD. The CDR3 DNA reads as TGTGCCATCAGTGTGGGACTGGGCTCCTACAATGAGCAGTTCTTC. Encoded protein: CAISVGLGSYNEQFF.